The 11 T cell receptor gamma chains listed next were all sequenced from one sample in a study of Vδ1+ human thymocytes. Extracted RNA was reverse transcribed into cDNA. Pooled V-gene forward primers with one constant-region reverse primer generated the CDR3 amplicons by multiplex PCR. TCRdb used CATT to re-call clones from the multiplex PCR reads. The data hold roughly 24,000 gamma-chain clones, with about an eighth observed a single time. Whole-study results and caveats: Thymic TRG and TRD repertoires appeared highly polyclonal.

These receptors' targets are unknown. The sequencing input was Vdelta1+ gamma-delta thymocytes from the thymus. Subset meaning: FACS-sorted CD3+ TCRalphabeta- TCRVdelta1+ TCRVdelta2- thymocytes. The receptors come from a child younger than two who had congenital heart surgery.

This clone was counted between two and nine times. The chain links TRGV5 to TRGJ1 or TRGJ2. The CDR3 has 14 residues. The trim removed 3 bases at V and 0 bases at J, leaving 5 bases unmatched. Germline loops: CDR1 VINAFY, CDR2 YDVSNSKD. The CDR3 DNA is TGTGCCACCTGGGACGCAACGAATTATTATAAGAAACTCTTT. As protein: CATWDATNYYKKLF.

The sample holds one count of this clone. The rearrangement joins TRGV3 to TRGJ1 or TRGJ2. In germline, CDR1 is VTNTFY, CDR2 YDVSTARD (reference sequence). This CDR3 region has 14 residues. V trimming: 3 bases; J trimming: 4 bases; junction bases outside the gene matches: 9. The CDR3 DNA follows: TGTGCCACCTGGGACTCCGACACGTATTATAAGAAACTCTTT. Translating it yields CATWDSDTYYKKLF.

The chain has TRGV4 and TRGJP1. With V trimmed by 6 bases and J by 3 bases, 4 bases remained unmatched. CDR1 EGSTGY and CDR2 YDSYTSSV come from the germline V gene. The CDR3 is 13 amino acids. CDR3 nucleotide sequence: TGTGCCACCTGGTTGGCCACTGGTTGGTTCAAGATATTT. The encoded protein is CATWLATGWFKIF.

About this clone itself: Given a much more abundant clone one base away, this may be a read error. The chain combines TRGV2 with TRGJ1 or TRGJ2. The CDR3 spans 13 residues. Germline CDR1 and CDR2: EGSNGY and YDSYNSKV. After removal of 2 bases from V and 3 bases from J, the junction contained 4 bases not matched to a gene. The CDR3 DNA follows: TGTGCCACCTGGGACGCGACTTATTATAAGAAACTCTTT. As protein: CATWDATYYKKLF.

This clone has only a few counts. Other DNA sequences in the same sample also yield this CDR3. V is TRGV3 and J is TRGJ1 or TRGJ2. The V gene's germline CDR1 is VTNTFY and CDR2 YDVSTARD (reference sequence). The CDR3 covers 14 residues. Trimming removed 0 bases from V and 3 bases from J; junction bases left unmatched: 5. CDR3 in amino acids: CATWDRRSYYKKLF. Here the CDR3 DNA reads TGTGCCACCTGGGACAGGCGCTCTTATTATAAGAAACTCTTT.

The chain carries TRGV4 and TRGJP2. The germline gives CDR1 EGSTGY, CDR2 YDSYTSSV. The ends lost 3 bases at V and 10 bases at J; junction bases unmatched: 14. The CDR3 sequence is 15 residues long. The CDR3 here is CATWDLLNGGWIKTF. In DNA, the CDR3 is TGTGCCACCTGGGATCTATTAAACGGGGGTTGGATCAAGACGTTT.

The chain links TRGV3 to TRGJ1 or TRGJ2. With 0 bases clipped from V and 8 bases from J, the junction kept 10 bases outside the gene matches. The CDR3 contains 14 residues. The germline V gene has CDR1 VTNTFY and CDR2 YDVSTARD (reference sequence). CDR3 amino acids: CATWDRPTGHKKLF. DNA of the CDR3: TGTGCCACCTGGGACAGGCCAACGGGGCATAAGAAACTCTTT.

The rearrangement uses TRGV9 and TRGJ1 or TRGJ2. CDR3 length: 14 amino acids. V dropped 0 bases and J dropped 1; count of bases not matched to a gene: 3. The germline gives CDR1 GITISATS, CDR2 ISYDGTV (reference sequence). Written as DNA, the CDR3 is TGTGCCTTGTGGGAGGTGGGAAATTATTATAAGAAACTCTTT. Translation: CALWEVGNYYKKLF.

This clone was counted between two and nine times. Being one base from a much bigger clone, this may be a read error. V is TRGV9 and J is TRGJ1 or TRGJ2. The CDR3 extends over 13 amino acids. J lost 4 bases, V lost 4 bases, and 7 bases had no gene match. Germline assignment: CDR1 GITISATS and CDR2 ISYDGTV (reference sequence). For the CDR3, the DNA is TGTGCCTTGTGGGATGTGAGGTATTATAAGAAACTCTTT. Protein sequence: CALWDVRYYKKLF.

To note about this clone: This clone may be a read error of a much larger clone one base away. In the same sample, other DNA sequences code for this CDR3. The chain has TRGV5 and TRGJ1 or TRGJ2. The CDR3 is made up of 13 amino acids. CDR1 and CDR2 from the germline V gene are VINAFY and YDVSNSKD. V shed 0 bases and J 5 bases; nucleotides not matched to a gene: 4. CDR3 sequence (DNA): TGTGCCACCTGGGACAGGCGTCATTATAAGAAACTCTTT. As protein: CATWDRRHYKKLF.

As to this clone: Its ends do not fully match the called genes, so a read error is possible. The chain links TRGV4 to TRGJ1 or TRGJ2. The CDR3 loop spans 12 amino acids. Germline lookup yields CDR1 EGSTGY and CDR2 YDSYTSSV. CDR3 DNA: TGTGCCACCTGGAATGGATGTCATAAGAAACTCTTT. Protein: CATWNGCHKKLF.